A single sample gave rise to the 8 T cell receptor beta chains below, sequenced in a study of T-cell reconstitution after alpha-beta-depleted transplantation in children. TCRbeta library preparation incorporated unique molecular identifiers. Using its own MiXCR run on the PCR reads, TCRdb lists one record per CDR3 protein. The sample yields around 600,000 distinct CDR3 sequences, 23% seen once. This material consisted of PBMCs, mostly from graft donor cells, taken 360 days after TCRalphabeta/CD19-depleted stem cell transplant. The receptors come from a boy under three years old who had a stem cell transplant for acute myeloid leukemia, so the T cells may come from the graft donor.

This clonotype was found a few times. The rearrangement links TRBV6-5 to TRBJ2-4; D ambiguous. V was trimmed by 3 bases and J by 0 bases, leaving 6 bases between them. The CDR3 is 14 amino acids. Germline CDR1 and CDR2: MNHEY and SVGAGI. The CDR3 here is CASSYNLAKNIQYF. CDR3 nucleotide sequence: TGTGCCAGCAGTTATAATCTAGCCAAAAACATTCAGTACTTC.

This clonotype was picked up many times. The chain uses TRBV7-9 and TRBJ2-7, with a weak D call TRBD1 (5 bases). The CDR3 is 13 residues long. Germline assignment: CDR1 SEHNR and CDR2 FQNEAQ (reference sequence). V was cut by 0 bases and J by 3 bases, with 6 bases left in between. The CDR3 DNA reads TGTGCCAGCAGCTTAGCCGACAGCTACGAGCAGTACGTC. This sequence encodes CASSLADSYEQYV.

In its sample, this clonotype was seen many times. V is TRBV29-1 and J is TRBJ2-7; D is unresolved. V dropped 7 bases and J dropped 2 bases, with 15 bases sitting between them. The CDR3 runs to 13 residues. Germline assignment: CDR1 SQVTM and CDR2 ANQGSEA. In nucleotides, the CDR3 is TGCAGCGCCGAAGTGAGTACCGCCTACGAGCAGTACTTC. It is translated as CSAEVSTAYEQYF.

This chain links TRBV4-2 with TRBJ2-5, with a weak D call TRBD2 (5 bases). Looked up from germline, CDR1 is LGHNA and CDR2 is YNFKEQ. Trimming shortened V by 0 bases and J by 1 base, and 9 bases separated the two germline ends. CDR3 length: 15 amino acids. The CDR3 sequence: CASSQDGDSQETQYF. Written as DNA, the CDR3 is TGTGCCAGCAGCCAAGACGGGGATAGCCAAGAGACCCAGTACTTC.

CDR3 in DNA: TGTGCCAGTGGTACGAGACCAGCGCAGGGGGCCAATGAGCAGTTCTTC. Translation: CASGTRPAQGANEQFF. The chain carries TRBV5-3 and TRBJ2-1, with 8 bases aligning to TRBD1. TRBV5-3 carries the ORF label, with uncertain function. Unmatched junction bases numbered 16, after V lost 8 bases and J lost 6 bases. CDR3 length: 16 residues.

J is TRBJ2-3 and V is TRBV6-1; TRBD1 is a possible D gene (6 bases). In germline, CDR1 is MNHNS, CDR2 SASEGT. V was shortened by 3 bases and J by 5 bases, with 9 bases between the two germline ends. CDR3 size: 13 residues. The CDR3 sequence is CASSDGQQDTQYF. CDR3 nucleotide sequence: TGTGCCAGCAGTGACGGACAGCAAGATACGCAGTATTTT.

This clonotype occurred many times. The V call is TRBV20-1, the J call TRBJ2-3, with a weak D call TRBD2 (6 bases). This CDR3 has 17 amino acids. Germline-derived CDR1 and CDR2 are DFQATT and SNEGSKA (reference sequence). V was cut by 3 bases and J by 0 bases, with 19 bases left in between. The CDR3 sequence is CSASLSLSGTSTDTQYF. The CDR3 DNA follows: TGCAGTGCTAGCCTCTCCTTATCCGGGACTAGCACAGATACGCAGTATTTT.

The CDR3 loop is CASSPGGVSYEQYF. DNA for the CDR3: TGTGCCAGCAGCCCTGGCGGGGTCTCCTACGAGCAGTACTTC. This chain uses TRBV7-2 with TRBJ2-7; a possible D gene is TRBD2 (6 bases). The CDR3 loop spans 14 amino acids. The germline V gene has CDR1 SGHTA and CDR2 FQGNSA. The ends were cut back, 5 bases at V and 0 bases at J, with 11 bases in the middle.